The 22 T cell receptor beta chains reported below all come from one sample, sequenced in a study of immune cell composition in non-small cell lung cancer (dated by TCRdb to the late 2010s). The library was obtained by the immunoSEQ multiplex PCR assay. The immuneACCESS repertoire file appears here via TCRdb, limited to in-frame rearrangements. These files lack a portion of the clones; in checked studies, under half of the deficit traces to unresolved V genes, and the cause of the others is not known. The sample table lists 14,000 to 15,000 clones, 55% to 75% of them with a count of one. In total, the top ten clones hold about 7.5% of the sample. Sequencing used lung tumor tissue. These receptors were collected from a human donor with non-small cell lung cancer.

V gene TRBV5-6 combines with J gene TRBJ1-2; TRBD1 agrees at 7 bases. Germline CDR1 SGHDT, CDR2 YYEEEE. V was pared by 0 bases and J by 4 bases, with 6 bases of the junction left unmatched. The CDR3 extends over 15 amino acids. The DNA of the CDR3 is TGTGCCAGCAGCTTGGCCGACAGGGAAGGCTATGGCTACACCTTC. This gives the protein CASSLADREGYGYTF.

The chain links TRBV9 to TRBJ1-1, with D perhaps TRBD1 (5 bases). V was cut by 3 bases and J by 0 bases, with 12 bases left in between. Germline loops: CDR1 SGDLS, CDR2 YYNGEE. This CDR3 is 15 amino acids long. CDR3 nucleotide sequence: TGTGCCAGCAGCGCACAGGTTTTAATGAACACTGAAGCTTTCTTT. Protein sequence: CASSAQVLMNTEAFF.

The CDR3 is CASGVASGYSYEQYF. As DNA, the CDR3 is TGTGCCAGTGGGGTGGCTAGCGGATATTCCTACGAGCAGTACTTC. The rearrangement uses TRBV19 and TRBJ2-7, with 7 positions matching TRBD2. The V segment lost 8 bases and the J segment 1 base; nucleotides outside the gene matches: 11. Germline V gene sequence: CDR1 LNHDA, CDR2 SQIVND (reference sequence). The CDR3 loop spans 15 amino acids.

CDR3 nucleotides: TGTGCCAGCAGCGTAGGAGAGGTGGGCACTGAAGCTTTCTTT. It codes for CASSVGEVGTEAFF. The chain combines TRBV9 with TRBJ1-1; D gene uncertain. Germline assignment: CDR1 SGDLS and CDR2 YYNGEE. V was trimmed by 0 bases and J by 4 bases, leaving 10 bases between them. This CDR3 has 14 amino acids.

The chain has TRBV7-9 and TRBJ1-4; possibly TRBD1 for D (5 bases). Trimming shortened V by 5 bases and J by 8 bases, and 18 bases separated the two germline ends. The CDR3 is made up of 15 amino acids. Germline CDR1 and CDR2: SEHNR and FQNEAQ (reference sequence). DNA of the CDR3: TGTGCCAGCAGCCCCGGGGGGGTAATAGGAGAAAAACTGTTTTTT. It encodes CASSPGGVIGEKLFF.

This clone is classed as medium-sized. This sequence joins TRBV19 and TRBJ2-1; 7 bases are a match to TRBD2. In germline, CDR1 is LNHDA, CDR2 SQIVND (reference sequence). The CDR3 has 14 residues. The V segment lost 3 bases and the J segment 8 bases; nucleotides outside the gene matches: 7. The CDR3 DNA follows: TGTGCCAGTAGTATTAATCCGGGAGGAGATGAGCAGTTCTTC. Translation gives CASSINPGGDEQFF.

This chain uses TRBV21-1 with TRBJ2-2; TRBD2 is the table's D call and was not checked against the DNA. TRBV21-1 is a listed pseudogene. CDR3 length: 19 residues. CDR3 DNA sequence: TGTGCCAGCAGCAACCCCTGGACTAGCGGGGGTGACAACACCGGGGAGCTGTTTTTT. Amino acid sequence: CASSNPWTSGGDNTGELFF.

The V gene is TRBV6-7, the J gene TRBJ1-1; TRBD1 agrees at 8 bases. TRBV6-7 is sorted into the ORF group, with uncertain function. The CDR3 extends over 17 amino acids. V lost 5 bases, J lost 4 bases, and 15 bases stayed unmatched. The CDR3 region has the DNA TGTGCCAGCAGTACGACAGGGGAGGGCTGTGGGACCACTGAAGCTTTCTTT. It encodes CASSTTGEGCGTTEAFF.

The V call is TRBV7-8, the J call TRBJ1-5; D not resolved. The CDR3 spans 17 residues. V dropped 1 base and J dropped 7 bases, with 20 bases sitting between them. Germline V gene data show CDR1 as SGHVS and CDR2 as FQNEAQ. The DNA of the CDR3 is TGTGCCAGCAGCTTAGTTGAGCCGAAACTGCTAATCCAGCCCCAGCATTTT. Protein product: CASSLVEPKLLIQPQHF.

V and J are TRBV18 and TRBJ1-4, with TRBD1 identical over 10 bases. From germline, CDR1 is KGHSH and CDR2 LQKENI. V shed 5 bases, J shed 8 bases, and the junction held 5 bases outside the gene matches. The CDR3 sequence is 14 residues long. The CDR3 DNA is TGTGCCAGCTCAGCGACAGGGGGCGGGGAAAAACTGTTTTTT. Protein: CASSATGGGEKLFF.

The chain couples TRBV18 to TRBJ1-1; the D is unclear. CDR3 length: 15 residues. Trimming removed 1 base at V and 1 base at J, with 10 bases between. Germline values: CDR1 KGHSH, CDR2 LQKENI. CDR3 coding DNA: TGTGCCAGCTCACCACAGGCGGGTTGGAACACTGAAGCTTTCTTT. Its protein is CASSPQAGWNTEAFF. The full variable domain, completed using reference TRBV18 and TRBJ1-1, is NAGVMQNPRHLVRRRGQEARLRCSPMKGHSHVYWYRQLPEEGLKFMVYLQKENIIDESGMPKERFSAEFPKEGPSILRIQQVVRGDSAAYFCASSPQAGWNTEAFFGQGTRLTVV.

The chain uses TRBV29-1 and TRBJ2-7, with D possibly being TRBD2 (5 bases). Germline lookup yields CDR1 SQVTM and CDR2 ANQGSEA. The V end lost 3 bases, the J end lost 4 bases, and 13 bases lay between the germline ends. The CDR3 length is 13 residues. CDR3 protein: CSVDGNGVYEQYF. CDR3 bases: TGCAGCGTTGATGGCAACGGGGTGTACGAGCAGTACTTC.

The V and J genes are TRBV5-7 and TRBJ1-3; TRBD1 is a possible D gene (6 bases). TRBV5-7 counts as an open reading frame of uncertain function. Trimming removed 1 base at V and 5 bases at J, with 16 bases between. This CDR3 is 16 amino acids long. This CDR3 is CASSLSTTGTRNTIYF. The CDR3 DNA follows: TGTGCCAGCAGCTTGTCAACGACTGGGACAAGAAACACCATATATTTT.

The chain joins TRBV18 to TRBJ1-1, with TRBD1 matching 9 bases. Trimming removed 1 base from V and 5 bases from J; junction bases left unmatched: 5. The germline V gene has CDR1 KGHSH and CDR2 LQKENI. The CDR3 is 15 residues long. The CDR3 coding sequence is TGTGCCAGCTCACCACTAAGGGACAGGGAAACTGAAGCTTTCTTT. The encoded protein is CASSPLRDRETEAFF.

The rearrangement links TRBV5-1 to TRBJ1-2, with 7 bases matching TRBD1. Losses at the gene ends were 3 bases for V and 6 bases for J; bases not matched to a gene: 17. The CDR3 runs 17 residues. Germline V gene lookup returns CDR1 SGHRS and CDR2 YFSETQ. CDR3 in DNA: TGCGCCAGCAGCTCCGGGACAGCGTCAACTGGGGGAAATGGCTACACCTTC. Translating gives CASSSGTASTGGNGYTF.

The rearrangement links TRBV29-1 to TRBJ1-2; D not resolved. The CDR3 extends over 11 amino acids. Germline CDR1 reads SQVTM; CDR2 reads ANQGSEA. Trimming pared 3 bases from V and 2 bases from J, leaving 4 bases between. The CDR3 bases are TGCAGCGTTGAGTCGAACTATGGCTACACCTTC. This encodes CSVESNYGYTF.

V and J are TRBV9 and TRBJ2-3, with no clear D. The ends were cut back, 0 bases at V and 6 bases at J, with 11 bases in the middle. This CDR3 is built from 14 residues. CDR1 is SGDLS, CDR2 YYNGEE, per germline. CDR3 DNA sequence: TGTGCCAGCAGCGTAGTCGGGTTTAAGGATACGCAGTATTTT. Translation: CASSVVGFKDTQYF.

The chain has TRBV7-9 and TRBJ2-7; 8 bases agree with TRBD1. CDR3 length: 13 residues. The germline CDR1 and CDR2 sequences are SEHNR and FQNEAQ (reference sequence). The V and J ends lost 4 bases and 6 bases, in that order; junction bases with no gene match: 5. The CDR3 spells CASSWGGQGEQYF. CDR3 in DNA: TGTGCCAGCAGCTGGGGAGGACAGGGCGAGCAGTACTTC. The full variable domain, completed using reference TRBV7-9 and TRBJ2-7, is DTGVSQNPRHKITKRGQNVTFRCDPISEHNRLYWYRQTLGQGPEFLTYFQNEAQLEKSRLLSDRFSAERPKGSFSTLEIQRTEQGDSAMYLCASSWGGQGEQYFGPGTRLTVT.

The V and J genes are TRBV7-2 and TRBJ2-7; D is possibly TRBD1 (5 bases). V dropped 0 bases and J dropped 2 bases, with 8 bases sitting between them. The germline V gene encodes CDR1 SGHTA and CDR2 FQGNSA. The CDR3 totals 14 residues. CDR3 sequence reads: CASSLARQTYEQYF. In nucleotides, the CDR3 is TGTGCCAGCAGCTTAGCTAGACAGACCTACGAGCAGTACTTC.

This clone was found a few times. The chain has TRBV9 and TRBJ2-5; D gene ambiguous. V dropped 2 bases and J dropped 0 bases, with 2 bases sitting between them. This CDR3 contains 12 residues. The germline CDR1 and CDR2 sequences are SGDLS and YYNGEE. The CDR3 DNA is TGTGCCAGCAGCGTCGACCAAGAGACCCAGTACTTC. Its translation: CASSVDQETQYF.

The V gene is TRBV2, the J gene TRBJ1-4; weak D call: TRBD1 (6 bases). Germline V lookup: CDR1 SNHLY, CDR2 FYNNEI. V lost 7 bases and J lost 3, with 21 bases in between. There are 17 residues in the CDR3. CDR3 in amino acids: CASNAGAGRTANEKLFF. The CDR3 DNA is TGTGCCAGCAACGCGGGGGCAGGGCGTACGGCTAATGAAAAACTGTTTTTT.

This clone was seen just once. J is TRBJ1-2 and V is TRBV9; 9 bases fit TRBD1. The CDR3 runs to 14 residues. J was trimmed by 5 bases and V by 4 bases; bases with no gene match: 6. CDR1 SGDLS and CDR2 YYNGEE come from the germline V gene. The CDR3 sequence: CASSLRDRDYGYTF. In DNA, the CDR3 is TGTGCCAGCAGCCTCCGGGACAGGGATTATGGCTACACCTTC.